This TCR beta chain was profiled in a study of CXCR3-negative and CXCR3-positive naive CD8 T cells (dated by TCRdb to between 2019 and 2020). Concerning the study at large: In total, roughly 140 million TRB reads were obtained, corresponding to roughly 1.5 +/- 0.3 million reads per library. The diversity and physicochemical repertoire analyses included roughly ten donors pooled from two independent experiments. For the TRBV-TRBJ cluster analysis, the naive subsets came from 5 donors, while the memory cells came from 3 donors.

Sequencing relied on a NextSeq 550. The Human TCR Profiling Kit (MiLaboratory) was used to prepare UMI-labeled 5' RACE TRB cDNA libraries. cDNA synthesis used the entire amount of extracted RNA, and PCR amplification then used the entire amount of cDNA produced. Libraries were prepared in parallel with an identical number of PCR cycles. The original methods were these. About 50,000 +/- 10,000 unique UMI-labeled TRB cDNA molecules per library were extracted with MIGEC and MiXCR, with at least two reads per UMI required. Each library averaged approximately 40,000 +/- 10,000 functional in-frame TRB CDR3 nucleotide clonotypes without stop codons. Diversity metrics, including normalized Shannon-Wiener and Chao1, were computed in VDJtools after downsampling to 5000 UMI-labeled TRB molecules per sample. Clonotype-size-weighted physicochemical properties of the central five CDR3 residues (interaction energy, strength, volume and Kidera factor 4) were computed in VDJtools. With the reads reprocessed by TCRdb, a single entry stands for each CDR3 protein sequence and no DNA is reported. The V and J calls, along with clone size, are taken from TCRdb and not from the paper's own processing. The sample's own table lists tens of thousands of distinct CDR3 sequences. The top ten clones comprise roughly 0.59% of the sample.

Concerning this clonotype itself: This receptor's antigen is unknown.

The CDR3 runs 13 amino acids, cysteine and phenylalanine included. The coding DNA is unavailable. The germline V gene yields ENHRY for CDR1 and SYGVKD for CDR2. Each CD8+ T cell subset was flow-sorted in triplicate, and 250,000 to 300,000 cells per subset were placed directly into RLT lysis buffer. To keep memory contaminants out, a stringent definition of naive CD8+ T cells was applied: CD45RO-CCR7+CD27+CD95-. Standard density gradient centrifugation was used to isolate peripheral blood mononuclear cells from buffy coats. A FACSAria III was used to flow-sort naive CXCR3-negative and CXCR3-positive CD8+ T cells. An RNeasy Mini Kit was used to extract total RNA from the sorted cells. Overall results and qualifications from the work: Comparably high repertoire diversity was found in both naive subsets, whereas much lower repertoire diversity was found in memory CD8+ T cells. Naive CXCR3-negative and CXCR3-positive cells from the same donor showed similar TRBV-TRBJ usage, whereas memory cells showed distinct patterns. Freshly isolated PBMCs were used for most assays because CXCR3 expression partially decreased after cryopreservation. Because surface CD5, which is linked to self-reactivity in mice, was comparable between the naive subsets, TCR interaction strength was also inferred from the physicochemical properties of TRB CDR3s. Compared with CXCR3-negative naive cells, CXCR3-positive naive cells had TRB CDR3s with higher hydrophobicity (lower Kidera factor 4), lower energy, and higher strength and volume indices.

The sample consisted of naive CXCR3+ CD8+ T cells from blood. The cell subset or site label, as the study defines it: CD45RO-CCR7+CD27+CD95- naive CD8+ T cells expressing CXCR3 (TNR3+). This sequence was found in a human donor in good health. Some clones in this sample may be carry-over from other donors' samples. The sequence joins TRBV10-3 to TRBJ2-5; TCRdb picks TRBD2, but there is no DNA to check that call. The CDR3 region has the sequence CAIRLAGEETQYF.